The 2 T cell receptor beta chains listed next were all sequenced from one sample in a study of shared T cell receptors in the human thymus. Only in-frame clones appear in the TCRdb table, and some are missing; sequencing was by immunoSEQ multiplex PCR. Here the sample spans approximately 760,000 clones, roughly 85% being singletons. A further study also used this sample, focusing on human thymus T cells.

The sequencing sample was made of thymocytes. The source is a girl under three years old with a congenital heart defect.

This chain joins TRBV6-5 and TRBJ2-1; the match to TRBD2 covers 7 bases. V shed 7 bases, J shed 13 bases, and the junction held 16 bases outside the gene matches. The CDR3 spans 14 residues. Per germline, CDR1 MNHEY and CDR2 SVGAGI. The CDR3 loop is CASNREVGPIPQFF. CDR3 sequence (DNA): TGTGCCAGCAACCGGGAGGTCGGACCGATCCCACAGTTCTTC.

The CDR3 bases are TGTGCCAGTAGTGCCCGGGGGGGCTATGGCTACACCTTC. It encodes CASSARGGYGYTF. V and J are TRBV19 and TRBJ1-2, with D possibly TRBD1 on 5 matching bases. The length of the CDR3 is 13 residues. CDR1 and CDR2 (germline): LNHDA, SQIVND (reference sequence). The ends were cut back, 5 bases at V and 4 bases at J, with 11 bases in the middle. Based on the CDR3 plus reference TRBV19 and TRBJ1-2, the full variable domain is DGGITQSPKYLFRKEGQNVTLSCEQNLNHDAMYWYRQDPGQGLRLIYYSQIVNDFQKGDIAEGYSVSREKKESFPLTVTSAQKNPTAFYLCASSARGGYGYTFGSGTRLTVV.